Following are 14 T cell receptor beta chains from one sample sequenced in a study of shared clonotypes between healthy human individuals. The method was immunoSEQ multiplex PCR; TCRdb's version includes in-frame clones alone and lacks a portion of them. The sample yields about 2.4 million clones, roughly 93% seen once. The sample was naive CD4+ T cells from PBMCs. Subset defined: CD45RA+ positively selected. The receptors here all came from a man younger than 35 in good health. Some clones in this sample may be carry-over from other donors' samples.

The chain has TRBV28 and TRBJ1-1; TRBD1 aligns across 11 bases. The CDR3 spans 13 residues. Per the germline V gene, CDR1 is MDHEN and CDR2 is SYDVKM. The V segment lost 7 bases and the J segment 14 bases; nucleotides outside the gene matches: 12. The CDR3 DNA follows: TGTGCCAGCATTTTCCTGGGGACAGGGGGTTTGTTCTTT. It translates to CASIFLGTGGLFF.

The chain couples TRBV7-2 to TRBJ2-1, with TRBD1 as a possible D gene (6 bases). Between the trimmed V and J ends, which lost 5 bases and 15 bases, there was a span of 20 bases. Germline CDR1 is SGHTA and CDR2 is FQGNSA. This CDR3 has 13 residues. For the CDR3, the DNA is TGTGCCAGCAGCCCAGGGGACCGAGGCGCGACGTTCTTC. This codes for CASSPGDRGATFF.

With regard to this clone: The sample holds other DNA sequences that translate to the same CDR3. The CDR3 DNA reads as TGTGCCAGCAGCTTGGGACTAGCAGCCTACGAGCAGTACTTC. Its protein is CASSLGLAAYEQYF. V gene TRBV7-2 combines with J gene TRBJ2-7, with 9 bases identical to TRBD2. The CDR3 spans 14 residues. The ends lost 3 bases at V and 2 bases at J; junction bases unmatched: 2. Germline V gene sequence: CDR1 SGHTA, CDR2 FQGNSA.

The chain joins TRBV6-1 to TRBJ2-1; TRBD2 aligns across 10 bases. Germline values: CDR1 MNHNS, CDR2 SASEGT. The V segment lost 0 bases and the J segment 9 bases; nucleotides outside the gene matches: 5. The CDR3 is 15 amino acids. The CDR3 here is CASSEAASGSSEQFF. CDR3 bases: TGTGCCAGCAGTGAAGCGGCTAGCGGGAGTTCTGAGCAGTTCTTC.

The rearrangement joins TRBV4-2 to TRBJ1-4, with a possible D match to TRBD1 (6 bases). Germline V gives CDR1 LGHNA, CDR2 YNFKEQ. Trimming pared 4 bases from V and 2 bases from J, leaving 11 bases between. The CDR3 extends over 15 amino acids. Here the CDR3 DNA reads TGTGCCAGCAGCCTCAGAAGGGGGACTAATGAAAAACTGTTTTTT. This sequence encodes CASSLRRGTNEKLFF.

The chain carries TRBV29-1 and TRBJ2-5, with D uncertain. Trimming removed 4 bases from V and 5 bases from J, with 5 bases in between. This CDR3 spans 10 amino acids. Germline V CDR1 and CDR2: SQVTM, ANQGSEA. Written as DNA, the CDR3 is TGCAGCGTTGCGACCGAGACCCAGTACTTC. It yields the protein CSVATETQYF.

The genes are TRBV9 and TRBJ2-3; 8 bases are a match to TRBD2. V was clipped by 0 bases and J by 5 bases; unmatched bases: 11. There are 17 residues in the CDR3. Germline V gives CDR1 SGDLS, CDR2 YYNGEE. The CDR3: CASSVGTSGSAVDTQYF. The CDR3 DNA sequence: TGTGCCAGCAGCGTAGGGACCAGCGGGAGTGCGGTAGATACGCAGTATTTT. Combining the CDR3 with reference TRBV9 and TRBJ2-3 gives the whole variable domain DSGVTQTPKHLITATGQRVTLRCSPRSGDLSVYWYQQSLDQGLQFLIQYYNGEERAKGNILERFSAQQFPDLHSELNLSSLELGDSALYFCASSVGTSGSAVDTQYFGPGTRLTVL.

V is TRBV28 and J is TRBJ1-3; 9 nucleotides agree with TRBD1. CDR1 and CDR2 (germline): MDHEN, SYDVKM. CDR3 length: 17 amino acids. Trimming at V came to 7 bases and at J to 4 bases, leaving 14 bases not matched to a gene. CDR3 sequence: CASKASAGTGSGNTIYF. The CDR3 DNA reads TGTGCCAGCAAGGCGAGCGCGGGGACAGGGTCCGGAAACACCATATATTTT.

The CDR3 sequence: CASSNPGLANVNEQFF. In DNA, the CDR3 is TGTGCCAGCAGCAACCCCGGACTAGCGAACGTCAATGAGCAGTTCTTC. V usage is TRBV7-3 and J usage is TRBJ2-1, with 9 bases that match TRBD2. The germline V gene has CDR1 SGHTA and CDR2 FQGTGA. Unmatched junction bases numbered 11, after V lost 5 bases and J lost 6 bases. This CDR3 spans 16 amino acids.

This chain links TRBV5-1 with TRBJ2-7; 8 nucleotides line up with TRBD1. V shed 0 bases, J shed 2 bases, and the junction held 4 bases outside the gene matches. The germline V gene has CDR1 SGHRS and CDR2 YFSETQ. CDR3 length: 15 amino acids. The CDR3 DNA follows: TGCGCCAGCAGCTTGGAGTGGACAGGGACCTACGAGCAGTACTTC. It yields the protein CASSLEWTGTYEQYF.

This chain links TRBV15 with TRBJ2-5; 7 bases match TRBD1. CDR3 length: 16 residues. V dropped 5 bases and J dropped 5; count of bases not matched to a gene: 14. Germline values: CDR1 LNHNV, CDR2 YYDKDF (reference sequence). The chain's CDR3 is CATSHHLDRVGETQYF. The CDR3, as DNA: TGTGCCACCAGCCACCACCTAGACAGGGTAGGGGAGACCCAGTACTTC.

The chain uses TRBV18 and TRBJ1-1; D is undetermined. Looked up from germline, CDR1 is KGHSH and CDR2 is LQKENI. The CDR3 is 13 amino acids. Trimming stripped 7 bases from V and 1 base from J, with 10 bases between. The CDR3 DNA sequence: TGTGCCAGCTGGCCTCCTGAGAACACTGAAGCTTTCTTT. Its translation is CASWPPENTEAFF.

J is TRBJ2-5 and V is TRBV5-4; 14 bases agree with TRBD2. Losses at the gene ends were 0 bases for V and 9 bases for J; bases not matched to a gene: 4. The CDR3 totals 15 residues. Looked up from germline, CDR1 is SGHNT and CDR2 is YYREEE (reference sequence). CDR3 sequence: CASSLGTSGRLAQYF. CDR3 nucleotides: TGTGCCAGCAGCTTGGGGACTAGCGGGAGGTTGGCCCAGTACTTC.

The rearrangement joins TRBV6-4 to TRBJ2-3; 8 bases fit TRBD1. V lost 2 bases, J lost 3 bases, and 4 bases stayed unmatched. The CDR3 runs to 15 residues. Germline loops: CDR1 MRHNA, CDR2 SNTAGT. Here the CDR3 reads CASSDRDRPTDTQYF. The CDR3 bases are TGTGCCAGCAGTGACCGGGACAGGCCTACAGATACGCAGTATTTT.